This T cell receptor beta chain was captured by sequencing in a study of T cell clonotyping in hematopoietic cell transplantation. Method: immunoSEQ multiplex PCR; TCRdb's copy keeps in-frame clones and lacks some. In the table there are around 9,100 clones, approximately 79% of which are singletons. V dropped 0 bases and J dropped 8 bases, with 6 bases sitting between them. Per the germline V gene, CDR1 is SGHNT and CDR2 is YYREEE (reference sequence). This CDR3 has 13 amino acids. The time point was: recipient sample about 28 days before transplant, after cytoreduction. Recipients were bled about 28 days pretransplant and at posttransplant days 30, 100, 180. Regarding this clone: Antigen unknown.

Study-level points and caveats: Cells were unsorted, so CD4 and CD8 contributions were not separated. Pathologically expanded recipient clonotypes increased progressively from day 30 to day 180 as diversity fell.

The chain links TRBV5-4 to TRBJ1-6, with unresolved D. The input for sequencing was peripheral blood mononuclear cells, taken before stem cell transplant. The TCR was taken from a man in his fifties or sixties with acute myeloid leukemia. Some clones in this sample may be carry-over from other donors' samples. This CDR3 reads CASSLDQYSPLHF. CDR3 sequence (DNA): TGTGCCAGCAGCTTGGATCAGTATTCACCCCTCCACTTT.